The sequence of this T cell receptor beta chain was determined in a study of shared clonotypes between healthy human individuals (dated by TCRdb to 2020 to 2022). Concerning the study at large: A couple of women and a few men aged 18 to 49 years were included in the cohort. For each donor, CD4 naive and CD4 memory were each given three plates, CD8 naive was given two plates, and CD8 memory was given one plate. To estimate repertoire size and how much clonotype sharing occurs between individuals, the study deeply sequenced the blood TCR repertoires of five healthy adults. To increase sequencing depth and limit assay-specific biases, TCR repertoire library preparation and sequencing were carried out by different laboratories using diverse techniques. Per donor, leukapheresis produced somewhere between about 0.8 and 9 billion PBMCs.

Summary of the overall study and its limitations: Because the study included only a small number of donors, the genetic and exposure-history diversity represented was limited. Pairwise subsampling led to the expectation that sequencing depth would affect the degree of clonotype sharing among donors. Even with the large sequencing depth, rarefaction of the sorted-subset datasets indicated that sequencing was incomplete. Naive subsets generally had larger estimated clonotype richness than memory subsets did. When a few donors were compared, the shared fraction of clonotypes was around 5.1% for naive CD4, 3% to 4% for naive CD8, about 2.5% for memory CD4, and around 0.4% for memory CD8. Sampling was restricted to blood, and TCR repertoires in tissues likely differ from the TCR repertoires found in blood. Higher generation probabilities were observed for clonotypes shared by all four sorted-subset donors than for non-shared clonotypes.

Worth noting for this clone: Its antigen target is currently unknown. Base qualities are not recorded, but no much larger clone differs from it by a single base.

The donors were healthy, HIV-negative adults who had no recently reported acute infections or vaccinations. Every donor was a Caucasian adult residing in Nashville, Tennessee, USA. CD4+ T cells were enriched by magnetic negative selection, after which naive cells were positively selected on CD45RA and the negative fraction was taken as the memory subset. Blood was obtained by leukapheresis, after which PBMCs were separated by Ficoll-Histopaque density gradient centrifugation and cryopreserved in liquid nitrogen vapor phase. Purity and quantity of every magnetically sorted T cell population were checked by analytical flow cytometry. Genomic DNA was isolated from every sorted fraction and measured by UV absorbance on a Nanodrop 2000c. The CDR1 and CDR2 encoded by the germline V gene are SGHAT and FQNNGV. The CDR3 spans 18 residues, from the cysteine through the phenylalanine. The entry retains the CDR3 DNA only, 54 bases that are in frame from base 1. The V end loses 2 bases and the J end loses 2 bases, and a stretch of 21 bases separates them.

TCR CDR3 regions were amplified from genomic DNA by multiplex PCR using the deep immunoSEQ assay. For each cell subset, the extracted genomic DNA was distributed evenly across all wells of several immunoSEQ 96-well plates, and each plate served as one replicate. For sorted subsets, around 0.2 ug genomic DNA, equal to about 30,000 T cell genomes, was loaded into each replicate PCR. The purified libraries were quantified using a Qubit 3.0 fluorometer, sized with a Bioanalyzer 2100, and then quantified again using the KAPA Library Quantification kit. Every immunoSEQ 96-well plate was sequenced on a separate single-read 150-cycle Illumina NextSeq 550 flow cell. For the original study's pipeline: The immunoSEQ output contained only junctional sequences without quality scores, so filtering could not match that applied to full-length reads. Sequences were annotated with PyIR, a Python wrapper for IgBLAST v1.9, using IMGT germline references to assign V/J genes and CDR3. Reads with weak V/J assignments (E-value above 1e-6), missing CDR3, stop codons, out-of-frame junctions, or ambiguous translated residues were removed. V3J clonotypes were defined as sequences sharing the same inferred V gene, J gene, and CDR3 amino acid sequence. Percentage overlap between repertoires was calculated by dividing the number of shared unique clonotypes by the size of the smaller repertoire. Repertoire richness was assessed with RTK rarefaction, the Chao1 estimator, and Recon v2.1 estimates of unobserved clonotypes. For all TCRbeta clonotypes obtained by the gDNA method from a handful of donors, generation probabilities were computed with OLGA. Imported from immuneACCESS, the table was reduced by TCRdb to in-frame sequences with V and J called. These copies leave out some clones; in studies compared against another copy, an unresolved V gene accounts for under half, and the cause of the remainder is not known. V and J calls and clone size come straight from that table; D and trimming were deduced from the DNA. For this sample the table gives fewer than 2.5 million clones, of which roughly 93% were detected only once. Clones ranked in the top ten supply approximately 0.35% of the sample.

The receptor was derived from a man younger than 30 in good health. Some clones in this sample may be carry-over from other donors' samples. Material: naive CD4+ T cells from PBMCs. The sample's cell subset or site label is to be understood as: CD45RA+ positively selected. Recombination linked TRBV11-2 to TRBJ1-1; the D gene assignment is ambiguous. The nucleotides are TGTGCCAGCAGCTTATTCAACAGTGGGAGGAAAGGAAACACTGAAGCTTTCTTT. The resulting protein is CASSLFNSGRKGNTEAFF. With all but the CDR3 taken from the reference TRBV11-2 and TRBJ1-1 genes, the full variable domain is: EAGVAQSPRYKIIEKRQSVAFWCNPISGHATLYWYQQILGQGPKLLIQFQNNGVVDDSQLPKDRFSAERLKGVDSTLKIQPAKLEDSAVYLCASSLFNSGRKGNTEAFFGQGTRLTVV.